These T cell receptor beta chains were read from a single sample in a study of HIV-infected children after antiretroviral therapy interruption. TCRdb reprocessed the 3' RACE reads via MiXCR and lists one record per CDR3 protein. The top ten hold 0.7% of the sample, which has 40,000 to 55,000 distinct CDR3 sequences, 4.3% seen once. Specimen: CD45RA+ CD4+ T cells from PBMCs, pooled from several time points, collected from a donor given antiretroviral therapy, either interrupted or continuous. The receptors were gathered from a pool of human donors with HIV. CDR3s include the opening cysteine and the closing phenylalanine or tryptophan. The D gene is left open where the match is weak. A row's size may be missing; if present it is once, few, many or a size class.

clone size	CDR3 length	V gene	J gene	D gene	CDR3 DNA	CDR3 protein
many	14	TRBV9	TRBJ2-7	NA	TGTGCCAGCAGCGCCGACGGCAGCTCCTACGAGCAGTACTTC	CASSADGSSYEQYF
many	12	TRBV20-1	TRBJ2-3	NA	TGCAGTGGGACCCAAGGGGGAGATACGCAGTATTTT	CSGTQGGDTQYF
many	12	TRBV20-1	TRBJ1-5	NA	TGCAGTGCCGGGGGGTACAATCAGCCCCAGCATTTT	CSAGGYNQPQHF
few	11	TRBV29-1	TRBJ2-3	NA	TGCAACGTTGACGGTGGGGATACGCAGTATTTT	CNVDGGDTQYF
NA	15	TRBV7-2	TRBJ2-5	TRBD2	TGTGCCAGCAGCTCCATCCGGGGGGGCCAAGAGACCCAGTACTTC	CASSSIRGGQETQYF
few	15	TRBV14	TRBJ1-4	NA	TGTGCCAGCAGCCACAGGACTGCAACTAATGAAAAACTGTTTTTT	CASSHRTATNEKLFF
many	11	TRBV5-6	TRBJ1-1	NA	TGTGCCAGCAGCTTGCCAGGGGAAATCTTCTTT	CASSLPGEIFF
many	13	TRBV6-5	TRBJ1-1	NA	TGTGCCAGCAGTTACTCATCGGGATCTGAAGCTTTCTTT	CASSYSSGSEAFF
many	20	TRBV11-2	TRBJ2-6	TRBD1	TGTGCCAGCAGCTCTCTCAAAAGGGAGACAGGGGGCGCCGGGGCCAACGTCCTGACTTTC	CASSSLKRETGGAGANVLTF
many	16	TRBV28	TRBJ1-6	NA	TGTGCCAGCAGTTTAATATGGTCTCATAATAATTCACCCCTCCACTTT	CASSLIWSHNNSPLHF
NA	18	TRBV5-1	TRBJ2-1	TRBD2	TGCGCCAGCAACTTAGGGCTAGCGGGGGGCCCTGCCTACAATGAGCAGTTCTTC	CASNLGLAGGPAYNEQFF
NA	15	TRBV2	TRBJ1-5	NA	TGTGCCAGCAGGGAAGACGGTACCCCCAATCAGCCCCAGCATTTT	CASREDGTPNQPQHF
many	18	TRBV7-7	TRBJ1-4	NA	TGTGCCAGCAGTCTCTTATTAGGCTGGGGATCGAATAATGAAAAACTGTTTTTT	CASSLLLGWGSNNEKLFF
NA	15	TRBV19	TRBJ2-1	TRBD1	TGTGCCAGTAGTCTACGGACAGGGGCTTTCGATGAGCAGTTCTTC	CASSLRTGAFDEQFF
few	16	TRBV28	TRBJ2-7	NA	TGTGCCAGCAGTTCGTTCGTCGGACAGATCAGCTACGAGCAGTACTTC	CASSSFVGQISYEQYF
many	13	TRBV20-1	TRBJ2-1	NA	TGCAGTGCTGTGTTGGGGGCCTACAATGAGCAGTTCTTC	CSAVLGAYNEQFF
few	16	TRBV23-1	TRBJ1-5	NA	TGCGCCAGCAGTCAACTCTCGCGGTCGCAGGCGGCGCCCCAGCATTTT	CASSQLSRSQAAPQHF
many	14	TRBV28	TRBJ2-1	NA	TGTGCCAGCAGCTCCGGGACACGCTACAATGAGCAGTTCTTC	CASSSGTRYNEQFF
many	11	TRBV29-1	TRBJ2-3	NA	TGCAGCGCGAGAAACACAGATACGCAGTATTTT	CSARNTDTQYF
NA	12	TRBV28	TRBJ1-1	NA	TGTGCCAGCAGGGCCGGACAGCGTGAAGCTTTCTTT	CASRAGQREAFF
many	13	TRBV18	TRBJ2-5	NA	TGTGCCAGCTCAGCCGGGCTCGACGAGACCCAGTACTTC	CASSAGLDETQYF
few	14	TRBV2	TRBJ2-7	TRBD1	TGTGCCAGCAGAGGTCGGACAGGTGCCTACGAGCAGTACTTC	CASRGRTGAYEQYF
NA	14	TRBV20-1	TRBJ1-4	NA	TGCAGTGCTAGTCTCCGGGACCGACATGAAAAACTGTTTTTT	CSASLRDRHEKLFF
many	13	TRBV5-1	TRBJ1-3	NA	TGCGCCAGCAGCTTGGAACCAGGAAACACCATATATTTT	CASSLEPGNTIYF
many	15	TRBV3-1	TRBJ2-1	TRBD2	TGTGCCAGCAGCCCCGGACTAGCGGGGAACAATGAGCAGTTCTTC	CASSPGLAGNNEQFF
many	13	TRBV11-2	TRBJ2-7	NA	TGTGCCAGCAGCTTGTACAGAGACCACGAGCAGTACTTC	CASSLYRDHEQYF
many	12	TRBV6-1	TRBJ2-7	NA	TGTGCCAGCAGTGAAATGGGGGGCGAGCAGTACTTC	CASSEMGGEQYF
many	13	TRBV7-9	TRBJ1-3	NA	TGTGCCAGCAGCCTACAGGGTGAAAACACCATATATTTT	CASSLQGENTIYF
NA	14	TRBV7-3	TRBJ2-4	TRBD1	TGTGCCAGTAGCCGGGACAGGGCGAAAAACATTCAGTACTTC	CASSRDRAKNIQYF
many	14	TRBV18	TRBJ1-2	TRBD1	TGTGCCAGCTCGCCCCGGACAGGTGGCTATGGCTACACCTTC	CASSPRTGGYGYTF
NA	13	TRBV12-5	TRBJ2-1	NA	TGTGCTAGTGGTTTAGAGGGGGGATCTTTGAAGTTCTTC	CASGLEGGSLKFF
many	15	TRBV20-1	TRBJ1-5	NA	TGCAGTGCTGGGTTCACAGGGATTAGCAATCAGCCCCAGCATTTT	CSAGFTGISNQPQHF
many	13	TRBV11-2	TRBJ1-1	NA	TGTGCCAGCAGCTTAGACTGGAACACTGAAGCTTTCTTT	CASSLDWNTEAFF
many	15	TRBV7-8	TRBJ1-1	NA	TGTGCCAGCAGCTTAGCTTCAGGGGTGAACACTGAAGCTTTCTTT	CASSLASGVNTEAFF
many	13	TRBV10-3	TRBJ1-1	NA	TGTGCCATCAGTCCAGGTGGGGGGCGCATAGCTTTCTTT	CAISPGGGRIAFF
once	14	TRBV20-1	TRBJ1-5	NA	TGCAGTGCCCGGAGGGGACCTAGCAATCAGCCCCAGCATTTT	CSARRGPSNQPQHF
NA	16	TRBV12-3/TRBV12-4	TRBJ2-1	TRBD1	TGTGCCAGCAGACGGGCCGGGACAGGGGACTACAATGAGCAGTTCTTC	CASRRAGTGDYNEQFF
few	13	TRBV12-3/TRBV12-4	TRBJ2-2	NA	TGTGCCAGCAGTTTACCGAACACCGGGGAGCTGTTTTTT	CASSLPNTGELFF
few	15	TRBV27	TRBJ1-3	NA	TGTGCCAGCAGTTTATCATTGGACGGCGGAAACACCATATATTTT	CASSLSLDGGNTIYF
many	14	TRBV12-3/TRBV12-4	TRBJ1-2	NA	TGTGCCAGCAGAAAAGTAGGGACTTTCGGTGGCTACACCTTC	CASRKVGTFGGYTF
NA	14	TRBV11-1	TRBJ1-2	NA	TGTGCCAGCAGCTCGTATAACGGCATCTATGGCTACACCTTC	CASSSYNGIYGYTF
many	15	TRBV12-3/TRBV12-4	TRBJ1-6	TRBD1	TGTGCCAGCAGGCGGACAGGGGATTTGGATTCACCCCTCCACTTT	CASRRTGDLDSPLHF
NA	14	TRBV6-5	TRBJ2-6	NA	TGTGCCAGCAGCGCGAGCTCTGGGGCCAACGTCCTGACTTTC	CASSASSGANVLTF
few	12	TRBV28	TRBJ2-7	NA	TGTGTCACCGGACAGATCTCCGACGAGCAGTACTTC	CVTGQISDEQYF
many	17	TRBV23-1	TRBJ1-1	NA	TGCGCCAGCAGTCAATGGAAGAAAGGGGCCCGATACACTGAAGCTTTCTTT	CASSQWKKGARYTEAFF
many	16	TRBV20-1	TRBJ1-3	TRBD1	TGCAGTGCTAGAGATCCTCAGACAGGGACTGGAAACACCATATATTTT	CSARDPQTGTGNTIYF
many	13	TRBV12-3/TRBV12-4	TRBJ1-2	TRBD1	TGTGCCAGCAGTCTGGACAGGGGATTTGGCTACACCTTC	CASSLDRGFGYTF
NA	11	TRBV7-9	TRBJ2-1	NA	TGTGCCAGCAGCTCGACGGGTGAGCAGTTCTTC	CASSSTGEQFF
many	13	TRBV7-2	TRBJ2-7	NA	TGTGCCAGCAGCTTGGACAGATCCTACGAGCAGTACTTC	CASSLDRSYEQYF
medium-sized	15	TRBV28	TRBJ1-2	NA	TGTGCCAGCAGTCTAATAATACGACAGAACTATGGCTACACCTTC	CASSLIIRQNYGYTF
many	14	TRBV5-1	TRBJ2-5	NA	TGCGCCAGCAGCATGTGGGTAGATGAAGAGACCCAGTACTTC	CASSMWVDEETQYF
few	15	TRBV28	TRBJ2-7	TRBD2	TGTGCCAGCAGGATATCGGGACTAGCGGGCCACGAGCAGTACTTC	CASRISGLAGHEQYF
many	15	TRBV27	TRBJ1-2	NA	TGTGCCAGCAGTTTATCGGGTTCCTGGAACTATGGCTACACCTTC	CASSLSGSWNYGYTF
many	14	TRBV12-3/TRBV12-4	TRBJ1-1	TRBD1	TGTGCCAGCAACACAGGGGCGGGGAACACTGAAGCTTTCTTT	CASNTGAGNTEAFF
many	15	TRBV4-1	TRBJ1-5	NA	TGCGCCAGCAGCCAATCACCAGGAAACAATCAGCCCCAGCATTTT	CASSQSPGNNQPQHF
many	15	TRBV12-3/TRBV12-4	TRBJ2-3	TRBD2	TGTGCCAGCAGCCGCACTAGCGGGGGGGGAGATACGCAGTATTTT	CASSRTSGGGDTQYF